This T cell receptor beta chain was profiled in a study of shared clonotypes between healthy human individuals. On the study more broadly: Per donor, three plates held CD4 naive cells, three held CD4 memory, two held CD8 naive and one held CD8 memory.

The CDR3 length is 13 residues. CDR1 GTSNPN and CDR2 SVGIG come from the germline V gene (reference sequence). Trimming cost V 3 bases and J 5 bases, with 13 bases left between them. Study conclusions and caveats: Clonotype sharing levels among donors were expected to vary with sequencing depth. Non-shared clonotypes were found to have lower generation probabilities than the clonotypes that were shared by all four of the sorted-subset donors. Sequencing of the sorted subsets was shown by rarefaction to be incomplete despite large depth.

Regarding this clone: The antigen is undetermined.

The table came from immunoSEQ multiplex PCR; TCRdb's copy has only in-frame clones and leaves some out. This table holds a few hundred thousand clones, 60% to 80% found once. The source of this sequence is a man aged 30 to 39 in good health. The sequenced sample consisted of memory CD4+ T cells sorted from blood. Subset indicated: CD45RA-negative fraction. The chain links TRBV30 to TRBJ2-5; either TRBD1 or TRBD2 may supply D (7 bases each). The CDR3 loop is CAWSYRGGETQYF. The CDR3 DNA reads TGTGCCTGGAGCTACAGGGGAGGGGAGACCCAGTACTTC.